Listed below are T cell receptor beta chains from one sample, sequenced in a study of shared clonotypes between healthy human individuals. Repertoires were generated with immunoSEQ multiplex PCR, while TCRdb's copy carries only in-frame clones and drops some. The sample carries around 620,000 clones, approximately 95% recorded once. Input material: naive CD8+ T cells sorted from blood. These receptors were taken from a woman younger than 45 in good health. CDR3s include the opening cysteine and the closing phenylalanine or tryptophan. The D gene is left open where the match is weak. Rows may omit the clone size; those that give it use once, few, many or a size class.

J gene: TRBJ2-3
V gene: TRBV4-1
D gene: TRBD2
clone size: .
CDR3 DNA: TGCGCCAGCAGCCAAGTTCCTCCAGCGGGAGGTAACACAGATACGCAGTATTTT
CDR3 protein: CASSQVPPAGGNTDTQYF

J gene: TRBJ2-7
V gene: TRBV23-1
D gene: TRBD1
clone size: .
CDR3 DNA: TGCGCCAGCAGTCAGAGGGACAGGAGCCCCTACGAGCAGTACTTC
CDR3 protein: CASSQRDRSPYEQYF

J gene: TRBJ2-7
V gene: TRBV9
D gene: .
clone size: .
CDR3 DNA: TGTGCCAGCAGCAAGAACCCAGACGAGCAGTACTTC
CDR3 protein: CASSKNPDEQYF

J gene: TRBJ2-1
V gene: TRBV7-8
D gene: .
clone size: .
CDR3 DNA: TGTGCCAGTCGGGGCGACAGCGGTTACGAGCAGTTCTTC
CDR3 protein: CASRGDSGYEQFF

J gene: TRBJ2-7
V gene: TRBV11-2
D gene: .
clone size: .
CDR3 DNA: TGTGCCAGCAGCTTAGAAGCCCGGCTAGGCCGCTCCTACGAGCAGTACTTC
CDR3 protein: CASSLEARLGRSYEQYF

J gene: TRBJ1-1
V gene: TRBV25-1
D gene: .
clone size: once
CDR3 DNA: TGTGCCAGCAGTGAGAGTACAGCTAGAAGAACTGAAGCTTTCTTT
CDR3 protein: CASSESTARRTEAFF

J gene: TRBJ2-7
V gene: TRBV27
D gene: TRBD1
clone size: .
CDR3 DNA: TGTGCCAGCAGTTTAGACAGGGCAGTTGCATACGAGCAGTACTTC
CDR3 protein: CASSLDRAVAYEQYF

J gene: TRBJ2-7
V gene: TRBV19
D gene: .
clone size: once
CDR3 DNA: TGTGCCAGTAGTATAGAGTCTAGGGGGTCCTACGAGCAGTACTTC
CDR3 protein: CASSIESRGSYEQYF

J gene: TRBJ2-2
V gene: TRBV6-5
D gene: .
clone size: .
CDR3 DNA: TGTGCCAGCAGTTACATGACAGGTGGCGGGGAGCTGTTTTTT
CDR3 protein: CASSYMTGGGELFF

J gene: TRBJ2-7
V gene: TRBV7-9
D gene: TRBD2
clone size: .
CDR3 DNA: TGTGCCAGCAGCCCCCCAGCGGGAGGGGAAGAGCAGTACTTC
CDR3 protein: CASSPPAGGEEQYF

J gene: TRBJ1-4
V gene: TRBV7-2
D gene: .
clone size: .
CDR3 DNA: TGTGCCAGCAGCTCAGAACAGGTGTCGGATGAAAAACTGTTTTTT
CDR3 protein: CASSSEQVSDEKLFF

J gene: TRBJ1-1
V gene: TRBV27
D gene: .
clone size: .
CDR3 DNA: TGTGCCAGCAGTTTATTCGGGGGCCCCGAAGCTTTCTTT
CDR3 protein: CASSLFGGPEAFF

J gene: TRBJ2-7
V gene: TRBV28
D gene: .
clone size: .
CDR3 DNA: TGTGCCAGCCTCCCCTCCAATTCCTACGAGCAGTACTTC
CDR3 protein: CASLPSNSYEQYF

J gene: TRBJ2-3
V gene: TRBV28
D gene: .
clone size: .
CDR3 DNA: TGTGCCAGCAGTTTATCGTCGGGGCCCACAGATACGCAGTATTTT
CDR3 protein: CASSLSSGPTDTQYF

J gene: TRBJ2-3
V gene: TRBV14
D gene: .
clone size: .
CDR3 DNA: TGTGCCAGCAGCCAAGATGCCCTGGGCAGCTTGGGCACAGATACGCAGTATTTT
CDR3 protein: CASSQDALGSLGTDTQYF

J gene: TRBJ1-5
V gene: TRBV28
D gene: .
clone size: .
CDR3 DNA: TGTGCCAGCGGGACCGGGGGTTATCAGCCCCAGCATTTT
CDR3 protein: CASGTGGYQPQHF

J gene: TRBJ2-3
V gene: TRBV9
D gene: .
clone size: .
CDR3 DNA: TGTGCCAGCAGCGTAGAATTTACGCCTACAGATACGCAGTATTTT
CDR3 protein: CASSVEFTPTDTQYF

J gene: TRBJ1-2
V gene: TRBV27
D gene: TRBD1
clone size: .
CDR3 DNA: TGTGCCAGCAGTTTCCCGACAGGGGAAGGCTACACCTTC
CDR3 protein: CASSFPTGEGYTF

J gene: TRBJ2-7
V gene: TRBV27
D gene: .
clone size: .
CDR3 DNA: TGTGCCAGCAGTTTATTTGCTAGCAACTCCTACGAGCAGTACTTC
CDR3 protein: CASSLFASNSYEQYF

J gene: TRBJ1-6
V gene: TRBV5-6
D gene: .
clone size: once
CDR3 DNA: TGTGCCAGCAGCTTGGCCGGGACCGCAAATTCACCCCTCCACTTT
CDR3 protein: CASSLAGTANSPLHF